A single sample gave rise to the 8 T cell receptor beta chains below, sequenced in a study of beta chain features in type 1 diabetes. Study results and caveats: TCRB CDR3s from Type 1 diabetes patients were moderately but significantly shorter in all four CD4+ subsets.

TCRB transcripts that were expressed got sequenced, as all of the isolated RNA had been reverse transcribed. Sequenced by immunoSEQ multiplex PCR; TCRdb stores in-frame clones only, minus some. The table shows about 340,000 clones, with 13% occurring only once. Their antigens are not known. The sample consisted of naive CD4+ T cells from blood. All receptors derive from a woman under 30 with type 1 diabetes.

This clone has a handful of counts. The rearrangement links TRBV11-2 to TRBJ2-5, with TRBD2 identical over 9 bases. CDR1 and CDR2 from the germline V gene are SGHAT and FQNNGV. CDR3 length: 16 residues. V lost 1 base and J lost 5; bases outside the gene matches: 8. The CDR3 is CASSLVRLAGWETQYF. DNA of the CDR3: TGTGCCAGCAGCTTAGTTCGCCTAGCGGGATGGGAGACCCAGTACTTC.

V usage is TRBV7-9 and J usage is TRBJ1-1; 7 bases are a match to TRBD1. Per germline, CDR1 SEHNR and CDR2 FQNEAQ (reference sequence). There are 15 residues in the CDR3. The V gene end was trimmed by 5 bases and the J gene end by 10 bases; junction bases not matched to a gene: 16. The CDR3 spells CASSQSHRGNWRAFF. For the CDR3, the DNA is TGTGCCAGCAGCCAATCTCACAGGGGTAATTGGAGAGCTTTCTTT.

The chain has TRBV27 and TRBJ1-1; 8 bases map to TRBD1. The CDR3 length is 15 residues. The V and J ends lost 3 bases and 1 base, in that order; junction bases with no gene match: 4. Germline values: CDR1 MNHEY, CDR2 SMNVEV (reference sequence). CDR3 nucleotide sequence: TGTGCCAGCAGTTTGAAGGACAGGGCGAACACTGAAGCTTTCTTT. Residues: CASSLKDRANTEAFF.

CDR3 sequence (DNA): TGTGCCAGCTCTCCTACCCGGGGAAGGGACAATGAGCAGTTCTTC. Its protein product is CASSPTRGRDNEQFF. This chain joins TRBV18 and TRBJ2-1, with D possibly TRBD2 on 5 matching bases. V lost 6 bases to trimming and J lost 5 bases, with 17 bases between them. In germline, CDR1 is KGHSH, CDR2 LQKENI. The CDR3 spans 15 residues. The complete variable domain, with remaining parts taken from reference TRBV18 and TRBJ2-1, reads NAGVMQNPRHLVRRRGQEARLRCSPMKGHSHVYWYRQLPEEGLKFMVYLQKENIIDESGMPKERFSAEFPKEGPSILRIQQVVRGDSAAYFCASSPTRGRDNEQFFGPGTRLTVL.

This rearrangement joins TRBV29-1 to TRBJ2-7, with D perhaps TRBD1 (5 bases). V lost 4 bases to trimming and J lost 6 bases, with 16 bases between them. Germline V gives CDR1 SQVTM, CDR2 ANQGSEA. The CDR3 is 13 residues long. The CDR3 nucleotides are TGCAGCGTTGGAAAGGGGTGCCCCCTCGAGCAGTACGTC. This encodes CSVGKGCPLEQYV.

The V and J genes are TRBV7-8 and TRBJ2-3; 12 bases align to TRBD2. Losses at the gene ends were 2 bases for V and 2 bases for J; bases not matched to a gene: 5. The CDR3 consists of 17 residues. CDR1 and CDR2 from the germline V gene are SGHVS and FQNEAQ. This CDR3 is CASSLRGLAGYTDTQYF. The CDR3 coding sequence is TGTGCCAGCAGCTTACGAGGACTAGCGGGGTACACAGATACGCAGTATTTT.

There are a few counts of this clone. The chain has TRBV9 and TRBJ2-1; D uncertain. The CDR3 sequence is 15 residues long. CDR1 and CDR2 (germline): SGDLS, YYNGEE. Trimming removed 3 bases from V and 0 bases from J, with 10 bases in between. DNA of the CDR3: TGTGCCAGCAGCGCCTCGAGGTACTCCTACAATGAGCAGTTCTTC. It translates to CASSASRYSYNEQFF.

This clone was counted between two and nine times. CDR3 DNA sequence: TGTGCCAGCAGCCCCGGTGGTGGACAGGGAAACGTGCAGACCCAGTACTTC. Translated, it gives CASSPGGGQGNVQTQYF. The chain employs TRBV5-4 and TRBJ2-5; 8 nucleotides match TRBD1. The CDR3 has 17 residues. The ends lost 4 bases at V and 6 bases at J; junction bases unmatched: 17. The germline V gene has CDR1 SGHNT and CDR2 YYREEE (reference sequence).